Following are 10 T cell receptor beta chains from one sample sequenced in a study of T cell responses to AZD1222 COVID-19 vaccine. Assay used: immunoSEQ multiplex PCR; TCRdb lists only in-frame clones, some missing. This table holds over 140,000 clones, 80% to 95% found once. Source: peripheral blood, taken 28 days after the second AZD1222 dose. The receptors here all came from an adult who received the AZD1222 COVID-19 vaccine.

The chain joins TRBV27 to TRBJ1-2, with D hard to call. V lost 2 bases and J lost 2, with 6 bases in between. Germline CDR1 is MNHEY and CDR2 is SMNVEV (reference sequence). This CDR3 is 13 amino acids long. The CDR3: CASSLNRNYGYTF. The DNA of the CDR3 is TGTGCCAGCAGTTTAAACCGCAACTATGGCTACACCTTC.

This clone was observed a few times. The CDR3 DNA follows: TGCAGTGCTAGAGAGGATCAGCCCCAGCATTTT. As protein: CSAREDQPQHF. V and J are TRBV20-1 and TRBJ1-5; D not certain. This CDR3 comprises 11 residues. V lost 0 bases to trimming and J lost 5 bases, with 2 bases between them. The germline CDR1 and CDR2 sequences are DFQATT and SNEGSKA (reference sequence).

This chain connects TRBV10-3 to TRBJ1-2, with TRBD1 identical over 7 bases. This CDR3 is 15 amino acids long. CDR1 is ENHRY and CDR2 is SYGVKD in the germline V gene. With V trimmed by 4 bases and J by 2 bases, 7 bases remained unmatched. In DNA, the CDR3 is TGTGCCATCAGTGCTGGGACAGACACGAACTATGGCTACACCTTC. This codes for CAISAGTDTNYGYTF.

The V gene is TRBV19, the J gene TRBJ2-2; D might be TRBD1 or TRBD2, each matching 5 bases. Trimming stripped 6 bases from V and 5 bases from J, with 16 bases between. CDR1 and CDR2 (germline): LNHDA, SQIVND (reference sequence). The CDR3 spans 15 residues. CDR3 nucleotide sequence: TGTGCCAGTAGGGTACCTAGCAGGGAAACCGGGGAGCTGTTTTTT. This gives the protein CASRVPSRETGELFF. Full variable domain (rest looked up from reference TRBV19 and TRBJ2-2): DGGITQSPKYLFRKEGQNVTLSCEQNLNHDAMYWYRQDPGQGLRLIYYSQIVNDFQKGDIAEGYSVSREKKESFPLTVTSAQKNPTAFYLCASRVPSRETGELFFGEGSRLTVL.

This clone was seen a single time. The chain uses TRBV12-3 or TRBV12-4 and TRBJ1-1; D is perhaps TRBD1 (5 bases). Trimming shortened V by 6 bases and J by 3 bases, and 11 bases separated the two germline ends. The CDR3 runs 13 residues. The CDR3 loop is CASSRGGDTEAFF. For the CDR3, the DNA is TGTGCCAGCAGCCGCGGGGGGGACACTGAAGCTTTCTTT.

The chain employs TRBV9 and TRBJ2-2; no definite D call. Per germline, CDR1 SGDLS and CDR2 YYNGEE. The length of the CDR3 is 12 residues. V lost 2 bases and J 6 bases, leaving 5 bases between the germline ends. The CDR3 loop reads CASSVRAGELFF. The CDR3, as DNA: TGTGCCAGCAGCGTCCGGGCCGGGGAGCTGTTTTTT.

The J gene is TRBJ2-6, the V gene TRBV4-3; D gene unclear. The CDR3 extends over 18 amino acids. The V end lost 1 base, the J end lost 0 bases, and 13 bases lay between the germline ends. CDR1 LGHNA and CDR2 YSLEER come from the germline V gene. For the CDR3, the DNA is TGCGCCAGCAGCCAAGTTTTGCGGTACTACTCTGGGGCCAACGTCCTGACTTTC. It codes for CASSQVLRYYSGANVLTF.

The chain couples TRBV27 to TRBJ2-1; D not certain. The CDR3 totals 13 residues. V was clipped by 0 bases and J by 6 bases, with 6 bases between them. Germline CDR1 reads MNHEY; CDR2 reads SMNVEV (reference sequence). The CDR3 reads CASSLSITNEQFF. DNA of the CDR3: TGTGCCAGCAGTTTATCGATCACCAATGAGCAGTTCTTC.

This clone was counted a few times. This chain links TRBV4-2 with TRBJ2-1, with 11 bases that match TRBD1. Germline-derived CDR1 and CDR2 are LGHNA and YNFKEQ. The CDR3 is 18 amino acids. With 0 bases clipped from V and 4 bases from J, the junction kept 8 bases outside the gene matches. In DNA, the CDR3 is TGTGCCAGCAGCCAAGATTTGGGCCGGGACAGGGGGTACAATGAGCAGTTCTTC. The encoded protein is CASSQDLGRDRGYNEQFF.

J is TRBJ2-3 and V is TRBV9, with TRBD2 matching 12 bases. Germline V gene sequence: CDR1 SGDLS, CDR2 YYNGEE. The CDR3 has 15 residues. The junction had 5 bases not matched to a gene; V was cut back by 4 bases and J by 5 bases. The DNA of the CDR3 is TGTGCCAGCAGCCCTAGCGGGAGGGGAGGAGATACGCAGTATTTT. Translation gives CASSPSGRGGDTQYF.